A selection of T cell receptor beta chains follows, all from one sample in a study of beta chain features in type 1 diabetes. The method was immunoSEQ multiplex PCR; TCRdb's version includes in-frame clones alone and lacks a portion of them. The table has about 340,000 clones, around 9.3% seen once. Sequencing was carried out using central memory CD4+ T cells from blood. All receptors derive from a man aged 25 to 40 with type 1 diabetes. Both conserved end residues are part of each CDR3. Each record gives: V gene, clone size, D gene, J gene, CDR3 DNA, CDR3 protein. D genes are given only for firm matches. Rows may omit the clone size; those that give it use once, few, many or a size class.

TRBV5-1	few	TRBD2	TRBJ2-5	TGCGCCAGCAGCTTGGGGCCTTTAGCGGGGGACCAAGAGACCCAGTACTTC	CASSLGPLAGDQETQYF
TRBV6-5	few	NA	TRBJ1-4	TGTGCCAGCAGTTACTCGAGCCCAGATAATGAAAAACTGTTTTTT	CASSYSSPDNEKLFF
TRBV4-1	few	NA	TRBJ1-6	TGCGCCAGCAGCCAAGAAACGGATTCACCCCTCCACTTT	CASSQETDSPLHF
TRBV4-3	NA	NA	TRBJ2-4	TGCGCCAGCAGCCAAGATCAGGAGGCCAAAAACATTCAGTACTTC	CASSQDQEAKNIQYF
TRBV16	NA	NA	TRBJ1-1	TGTGCCAGCAGCCAATTTTCCCAGCTGAACACTGAAGCTTTCTTT	CASSQFSQLNTEAFF
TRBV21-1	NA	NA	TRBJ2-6	TGTGCCAGCAGCAAAACCTTTCCACAGGGGGTCTCTGGGGCCAACGTCCTGACTTTC	CASSKTFPQGVSGANVLTF
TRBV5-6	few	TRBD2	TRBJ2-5	TGTGCCAGCAGCTTGAGACTAGCGGGGGCGGAGACCCAGTACTTC	CASSLRLAGAETQYF
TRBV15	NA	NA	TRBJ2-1	TGTGCCACCAGCATTTTTATCAGTCGCCAGCAGTTCTTC	CATSIFISRQQFF
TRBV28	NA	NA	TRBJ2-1	TGTGCCAGCAGTTTAAGACAGCCCTACAATGAGCAGTTCTTC	CASSLRQPYNEQFF
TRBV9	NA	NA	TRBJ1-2	TGTGCCAGCAGCCCCCGGTCGGGGGCGGATGGCTACACCTTC	CASSPRSGADGYTF
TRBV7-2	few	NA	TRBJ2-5	TGTGCCAGCAGCACAGGGAGGTCAGGGACCCAGTACTTC	CASSTGRSGTQYF